These 3 T cell receptor beta chains originate from one sample sequenced in a study of CD8 T cells in ankylosing spondylitis. Points from the study as a whole: Seemingly distinctive of ankylosing spondylitis blood was a TCR beta motif formed by eight highly homologous variants.

Using its own MiXCR run on the 5' RACE reads, TCRdb lists one record per CDR3 protein. The table lists approximately 440,000 distinct CDR3 sequences, about 15% of them singletons, with around 0.92% in the top ten. Their cognate antigens are unknown. The sample was blood, either unsorted or a sorted T cell fraction (not recorded which). These TCRs come from a male donor with ankylosing spondylitis.

V and J are TRBV5-6 and TRBJ2-2; 10 bases fit TRBD2. With V trimmed by 3 bases and J by 1 base, 6 bases remained unmatched. In germline, CDR1 is SGHDT, CDR2 YYEEEE. The CDR3 covers 17 residues. The CDR3 region is CASSYTGTSVNTGELFF. The CDR3 bases are TGTGCCAGCAGCTATACCGGGACTAGCGTGAACACCGGGGAGCTGTTTTTT.

This clonotype was counted a few times. The chain carries TRBV18 and TRBJ1-4; a possible D gene is TRBD1 (5 bases). The ends were cut back, 1 base at V and 7 bases at J, with 10 bases in the middle. CDR1 and CDR2 (germline): KGHSH, LQKENI. The CDR3 runs to 14 residues. Here the CDR3 reads CASSPRGRGEKLFF. CDR3 DNA: TGTGCCAGCTCACCACGGGGGAGAGGTGAAAAACTGTTTTTT.

The rearrangement links TRBV6-1 to TRBJ2-3, with TRBD2 as a possible D gene (5 bases). Per germline, CDR1 MNHNS and CDR2 SASEGT. The CDR3 runs 14 residues. Trimming shortened V by 6 bases and J by 0 bases, and 10 bases separated the two germline ends. This CDR3 reads CASRPGISTDTQYF. In DNA form, the CDR3 reads TGTGCCAGCAGACCCGGGATTAGCACAGATACGCAGTATTTT.